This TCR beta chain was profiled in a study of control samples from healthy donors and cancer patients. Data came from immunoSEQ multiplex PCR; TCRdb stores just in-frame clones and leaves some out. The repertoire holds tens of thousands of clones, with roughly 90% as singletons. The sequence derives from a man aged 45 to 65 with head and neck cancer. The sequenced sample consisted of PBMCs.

CDR3 sequence reads: CASSLSVASSYEQYF. CDR3 nucleotides: TGTGCCAGCAGCCTATCTGTGGCGAGTTCCTACGAGCAGTACTTC. The V and J genes are TRBV7-8 and TRBJ2-7, with D hard to call. Between the trimmed V and J ends, which lost 5 bases and 1 base, there was a span of 15 bases. Germline V gene sequence: CDR1 SGHVS, CDR2 FQNEAQ. This CDR3 is 15 amino acids long. The full variable domain, with the rest looked up from reference TRBV7-8 and TRBJ2-7, is GAGVSQSPRYKVAKRGQDVALRCDPISGHVSLFWYQQALGQGPEFLTYFQNEAQLDKSGLPSDRFFAERPEGSVSTLKIQRTQQEDSAVYLCASSLSVASSYEQYFGPGTRLTVT.